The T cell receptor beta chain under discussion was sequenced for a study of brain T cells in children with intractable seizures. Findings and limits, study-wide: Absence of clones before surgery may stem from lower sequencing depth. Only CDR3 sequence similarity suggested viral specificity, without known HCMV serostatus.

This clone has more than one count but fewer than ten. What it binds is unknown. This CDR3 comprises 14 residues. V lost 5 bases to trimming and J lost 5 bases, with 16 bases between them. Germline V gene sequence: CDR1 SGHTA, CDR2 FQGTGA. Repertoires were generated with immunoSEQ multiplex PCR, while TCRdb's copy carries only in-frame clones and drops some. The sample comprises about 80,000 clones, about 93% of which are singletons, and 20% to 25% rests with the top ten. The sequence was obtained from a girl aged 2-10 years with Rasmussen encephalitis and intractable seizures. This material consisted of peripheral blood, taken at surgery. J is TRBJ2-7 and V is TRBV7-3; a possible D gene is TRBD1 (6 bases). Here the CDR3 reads CASSPDQGSDEQYF. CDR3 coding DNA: TGTGCCAGCAGCCCCGATCAGGGGTCCGACGAGCAGTACTTC.